This T cell receptor beta chain is from a study of Ad26.COV2.S vaccination and SARS-CoV-2 variants. Here immunoSEQ multiplex PCR was the method, and the copy in TCRdb shows in-frame clones only, minus some. The sample includes 75,000 to 100,000 clones, 82% of them seen just once. V was cut by 4 bases and J by 1 base, with 16 bases left in between. Per germline, CDR1 SGHTA and CDR2 FQGNSA. CDR3 length: 16 amino acids. The receptor was isolated from a human donor who had recovered from COVID-19. Material: peripheral blood, obtained after recovery from COVID-19. The chain is built from TRBV7-2 and TRBJ1-1; no reliable D call. The CDR3 spells CASSSGRVLTNTEAFF. The CDR3 DNA follows: TGTGCCAGCAGCTCCGGTAGGGTGTTAACGAACACTGAAGCTTTCTTT.